This TCR beta chain was captured by sequencing in a study of T cells in tuberculosis. Profiled with immunoSEQ multiplex PCR; TCRdb holds only in-frame clones, not every one. The table shows around 41,000 clones, with less than 95% occurring only once. The CDR3 spans 19 residues. Trimming took 5 bases from V and 2 from J; bases not matched to a gene: 19. Germline V gene lookup returns CDR1 PRHDT and CDR2 FYEKMQ (reference sequence). Sequencing was performed on PBMCs. The TCR originated in a donor aged 10-29 years with latent tuberculosis or without tuberculosis infection. Some clones in this sample may be carry-over from other donors' samples. This chain joins TRBV13 and TRBJ2-3; 7 bases are shared with TRBD2. CDR3 sequence (DNA): TGTGCCAGCAGCCAAAACGGGGGACTACCAGATTCCTACACAGATACGCAGTATTTT. Its translation: CASSQNGGLPDSYTDTQYF.